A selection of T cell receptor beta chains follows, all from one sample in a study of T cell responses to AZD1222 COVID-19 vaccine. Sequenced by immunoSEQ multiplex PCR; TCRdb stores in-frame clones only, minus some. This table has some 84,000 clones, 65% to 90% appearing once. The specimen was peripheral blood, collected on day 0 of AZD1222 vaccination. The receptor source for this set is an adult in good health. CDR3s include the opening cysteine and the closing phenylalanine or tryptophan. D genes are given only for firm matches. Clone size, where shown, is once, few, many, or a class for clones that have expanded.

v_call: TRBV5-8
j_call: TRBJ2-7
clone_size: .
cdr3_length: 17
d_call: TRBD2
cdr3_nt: TGTGCCAGCATCCCCCAGATAGCGGGAGTTTGGTCCTACGAGCAGTACTTC
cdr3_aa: CASIPQIAGVWSYEQYF

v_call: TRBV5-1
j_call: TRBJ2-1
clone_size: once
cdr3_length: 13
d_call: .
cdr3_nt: TGCGCCAGCAGCTTGCCAGGGAACAATGAGCAGTTCTTC
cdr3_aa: CASSLPGNNEQFF

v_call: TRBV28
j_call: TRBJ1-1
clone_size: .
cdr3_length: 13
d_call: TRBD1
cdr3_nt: TGTGCCAGCAGACGATACAGGGGAACTGAAGCTTTCTTT
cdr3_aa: CASRRYRGTEAFF

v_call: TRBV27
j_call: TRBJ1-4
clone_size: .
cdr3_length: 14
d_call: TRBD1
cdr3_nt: TGTGCCAGCAGTTTCGACAGGGTTTCTGAAAAACTGTTTTTT
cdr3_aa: CASSFDRVSEKLFF

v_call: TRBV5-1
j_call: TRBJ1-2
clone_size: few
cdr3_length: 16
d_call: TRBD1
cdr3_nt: TGCGCCAGCAGCTTGTTTGGGACAGGGCATAACTATGGCTACACCTTC
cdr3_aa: CASSLFGTGHNYGYTF

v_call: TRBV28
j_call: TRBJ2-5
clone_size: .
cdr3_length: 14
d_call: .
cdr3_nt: TGTGCCAGCAGTCCCGCGGACTGGCTGGGGACCCAGTACTTC
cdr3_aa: CASSPADWLGTQYF

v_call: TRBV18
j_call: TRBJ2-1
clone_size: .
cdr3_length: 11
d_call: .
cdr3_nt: TGTGCCAGCTCACCTGACATTGAGCAGTTCTTC
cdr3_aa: CASSPDIEQFF

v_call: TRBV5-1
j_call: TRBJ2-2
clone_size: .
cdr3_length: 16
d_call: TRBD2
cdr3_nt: TGCGCCAGCAGCCTGGGACTAGCGGCCTACACCGGGGAGCTGTTTTTT
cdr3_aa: CASSLGLAAYTGELFF

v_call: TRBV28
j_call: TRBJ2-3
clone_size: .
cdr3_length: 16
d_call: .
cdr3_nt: TGTGCCAGCAGTTTATCGACCGCCAAGCCAACAGATACGCAGTATTTT
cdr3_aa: CASSLSTAKPTDTQYF

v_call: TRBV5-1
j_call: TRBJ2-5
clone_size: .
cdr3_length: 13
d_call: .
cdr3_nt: TGCGCCAGCAGCTTGTATAGCCAAGAGACCCAGTACTTC
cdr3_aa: CASSLYSQETQYF

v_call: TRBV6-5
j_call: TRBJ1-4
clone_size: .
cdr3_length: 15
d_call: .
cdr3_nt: TGTGCCAGCAGTTACCATCGGGAAACTAATGAAAAACTGTTTTTT
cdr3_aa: CASSYHRETNEKLFF

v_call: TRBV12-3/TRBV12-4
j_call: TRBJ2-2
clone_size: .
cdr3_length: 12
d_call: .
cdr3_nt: TGTGCCAGCAGTTCCGGGACAGGGGAGCTGTTTTTT
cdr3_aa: CASSSGTGELFF

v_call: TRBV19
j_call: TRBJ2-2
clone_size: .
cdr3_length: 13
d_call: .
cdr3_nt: TGTGCCAGTAGTGTCCAGAACACCGGGGAGCTGTTTTTT
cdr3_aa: CASSVQNTGELFF

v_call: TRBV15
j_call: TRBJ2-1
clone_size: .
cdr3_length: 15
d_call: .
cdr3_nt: TGTGCCACCAGCAGAGGGGGTAGCTCCTACAATGAGCAGTTCTTC
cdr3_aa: CATSRGGSSYNEQFF

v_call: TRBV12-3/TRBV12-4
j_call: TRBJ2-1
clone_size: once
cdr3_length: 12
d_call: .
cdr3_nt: TGTGCCAGCACTGCCCCCTACAATGAGCAGTTCTTC
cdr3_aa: CASTAPYNEQFF

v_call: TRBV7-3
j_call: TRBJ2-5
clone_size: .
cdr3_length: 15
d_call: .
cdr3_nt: TGTGCCAGCAGCCCCCGAGGGGGGCGGGCGGAGACCCAGTACTTC
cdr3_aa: CASSPRGGRAETQYF

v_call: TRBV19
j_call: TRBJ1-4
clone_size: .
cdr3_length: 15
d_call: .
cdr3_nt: TGTGCCAGTAGTTCACGGAGGGCAACTAATGAAAAACTGTTTTTT
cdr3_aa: CASSSRRATNEKLFF

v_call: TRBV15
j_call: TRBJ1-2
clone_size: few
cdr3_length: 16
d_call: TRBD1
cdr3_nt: TGTGCCACCAGCAGAGAGGGGACAGGCCTACTTTCGGGCTACACCTTC
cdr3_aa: CATSREGTGLLSGYTF

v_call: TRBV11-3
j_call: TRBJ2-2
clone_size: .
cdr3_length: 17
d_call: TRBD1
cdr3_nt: TGTGCCAGCAGCCTAAATATCCGGGACAGGGGCACCGGGGAGCTGTTTTTT
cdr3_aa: CASSLNIRDRGTGELFF

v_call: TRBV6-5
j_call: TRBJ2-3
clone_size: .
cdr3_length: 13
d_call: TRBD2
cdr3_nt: TGTGCCAGCAGTTACATGCGGGAGGCTACGCAGTATTTT
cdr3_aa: CASSYMREATQYF

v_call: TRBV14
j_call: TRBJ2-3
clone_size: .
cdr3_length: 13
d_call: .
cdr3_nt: TGTGCCAGCAGCCGATCATACACAGATACGCAGTATTTT
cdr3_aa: CASSRSYTDTQYF

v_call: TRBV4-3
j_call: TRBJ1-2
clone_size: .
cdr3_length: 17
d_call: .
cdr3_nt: TGCGCCAGCAGCCCCGACTACCGGGGCCCAAAAAACTATGGCTACACCTTC
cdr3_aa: CASSPDYRGPKNYGYTF

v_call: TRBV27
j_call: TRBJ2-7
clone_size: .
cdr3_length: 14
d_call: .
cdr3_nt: TGTGCCAGCAGAATACAAGGAAGCTCCTACGAGCAGTACTTC
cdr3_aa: CASRIQGSSYEQYF